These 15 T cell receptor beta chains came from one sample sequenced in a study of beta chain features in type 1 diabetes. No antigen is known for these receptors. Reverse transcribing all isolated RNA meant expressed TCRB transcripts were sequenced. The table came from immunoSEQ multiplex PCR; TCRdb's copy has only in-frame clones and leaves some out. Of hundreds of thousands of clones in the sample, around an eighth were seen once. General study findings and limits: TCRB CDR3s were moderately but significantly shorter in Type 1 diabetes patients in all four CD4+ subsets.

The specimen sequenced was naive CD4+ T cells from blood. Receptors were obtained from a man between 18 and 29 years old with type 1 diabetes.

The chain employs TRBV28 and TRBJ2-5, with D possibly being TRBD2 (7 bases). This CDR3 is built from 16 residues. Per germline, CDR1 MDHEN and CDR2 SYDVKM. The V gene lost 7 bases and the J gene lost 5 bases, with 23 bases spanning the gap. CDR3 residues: CASTNWGAGARETQYF. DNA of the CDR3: TGTGCCAGCACTAATTGGGGGGCGGGGGCCCGGGAGACCCAGTACTTC.

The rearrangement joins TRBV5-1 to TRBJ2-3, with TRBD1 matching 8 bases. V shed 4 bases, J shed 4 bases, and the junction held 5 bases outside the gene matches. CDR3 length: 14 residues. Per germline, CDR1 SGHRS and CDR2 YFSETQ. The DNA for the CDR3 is TGCGCCAGCAGCCAGGGACAGGACCCAGATACGCAGTATTTT. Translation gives CASSQGQDPDTQYF.

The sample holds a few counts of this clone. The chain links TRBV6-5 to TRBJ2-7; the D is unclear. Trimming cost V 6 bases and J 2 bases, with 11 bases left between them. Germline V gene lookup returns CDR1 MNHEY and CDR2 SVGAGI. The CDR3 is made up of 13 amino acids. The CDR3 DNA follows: TGTGCCAGCAGCCGCTCCCCTACCTACGAGCAGTACTTC. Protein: CASSRSPTYEQYF.

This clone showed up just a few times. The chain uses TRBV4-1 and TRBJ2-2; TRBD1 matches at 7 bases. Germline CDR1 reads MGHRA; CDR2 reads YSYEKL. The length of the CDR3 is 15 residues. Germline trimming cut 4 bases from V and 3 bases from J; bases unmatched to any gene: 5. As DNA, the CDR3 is TGCGCCAGCAGCCCGTGGGACAGTCACACCGGGGAGCTGTTTTTT. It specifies CASSPWDSHTGELFF.

The CDR3 protein is CASSLRSSPSTDTQYF. In DNA form, the CDR3 reads TGCGCCAGCAGCCTAAGGAGTAGCCCCAGCACAGATACGCAGTATTTT. The J gene is TRBJ2-3, the V gene TRBV4-1; D call uncertain. Deletions cut 4 bases from V and 0 bases from J, with 14 bases between. Germline V gene lookup returns CDR1 MGHRA and CDR2 YSYEKL. This CDR3 spans 16 amino acids.

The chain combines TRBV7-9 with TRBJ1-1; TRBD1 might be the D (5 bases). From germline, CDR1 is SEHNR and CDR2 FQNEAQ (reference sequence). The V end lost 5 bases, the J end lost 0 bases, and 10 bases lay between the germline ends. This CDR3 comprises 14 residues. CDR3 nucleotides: TGTGCCAGCAGCCTCGACAGAGTGAACACTGAAGCTTTCTTT. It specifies CASSLDRVNTEAFF.

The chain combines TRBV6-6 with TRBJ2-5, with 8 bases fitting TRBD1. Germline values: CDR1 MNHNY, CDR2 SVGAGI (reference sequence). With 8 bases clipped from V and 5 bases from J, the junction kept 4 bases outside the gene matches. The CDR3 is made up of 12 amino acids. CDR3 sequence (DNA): TGTGCCAGCGGGACAGGCCAGGAGACCCAGTACTTC. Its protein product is CASGTGQETQYF.

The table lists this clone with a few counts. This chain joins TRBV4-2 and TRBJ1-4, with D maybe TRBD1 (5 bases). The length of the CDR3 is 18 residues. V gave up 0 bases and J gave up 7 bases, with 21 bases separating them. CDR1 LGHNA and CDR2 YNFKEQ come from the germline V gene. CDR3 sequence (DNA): TGTGCCAGCAGCCAAGACCCGGGAGGTGGGGCGAGGAGTGAAAAACTGTTTTTT. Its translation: CASSQDPGGGARSEKLFF.

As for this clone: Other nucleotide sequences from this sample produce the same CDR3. CDR3 in amino acids: CASSLRGANTGELFF. CDR3 nucleotide sequence: TGTGCCAGCAGCTTACGCGGGGCAAACACCGGGGAGCTGTTTTTT. The rearrangement uses TRBV7-3 and TRBJ2-2; a weak D match, TRBD2 (6 bases). This CDR3 contains 15 residues. The V gene's germline CDR1 is SGHTA and CDR2 FQGTGA. V lost 2 bases to trimming and J lost 2 bases, with 9 bases between them.

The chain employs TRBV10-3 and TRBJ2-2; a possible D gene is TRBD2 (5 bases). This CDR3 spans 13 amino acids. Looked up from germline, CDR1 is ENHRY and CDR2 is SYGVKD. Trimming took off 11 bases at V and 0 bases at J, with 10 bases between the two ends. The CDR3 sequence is CAGGLPNTGELFF. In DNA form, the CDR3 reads TGTGCCGGTGGACTTCCGAACACCGGGGAGCTGTTTTTT.

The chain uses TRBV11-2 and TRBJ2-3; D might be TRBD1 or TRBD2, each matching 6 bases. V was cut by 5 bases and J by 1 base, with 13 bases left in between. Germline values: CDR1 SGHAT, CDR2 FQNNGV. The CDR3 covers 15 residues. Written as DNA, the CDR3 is TGTGCCAGCAGCCCACGGGGGCAGGGCACAGATACGCAGTATTTT. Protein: CASSPRGQGTDTQYF.

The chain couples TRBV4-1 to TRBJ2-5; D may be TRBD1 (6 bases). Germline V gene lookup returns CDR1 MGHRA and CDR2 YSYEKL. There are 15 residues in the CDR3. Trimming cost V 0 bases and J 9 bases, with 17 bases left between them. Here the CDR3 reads CASSQDSTRGMAQYF. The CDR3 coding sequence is TGCGCCAGCAGCCAAGATAGTACGAGGGGGATGGCCCAGTACTTC.

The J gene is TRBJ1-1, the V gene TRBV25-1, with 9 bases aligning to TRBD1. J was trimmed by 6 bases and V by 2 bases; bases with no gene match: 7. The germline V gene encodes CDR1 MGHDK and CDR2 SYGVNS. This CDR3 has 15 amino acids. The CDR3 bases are TGTGCCAGCAGTGAACGAACAGGGGGCAGGTCTGAAGCTTTCTTT. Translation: CASSERTGGRSEAFF.

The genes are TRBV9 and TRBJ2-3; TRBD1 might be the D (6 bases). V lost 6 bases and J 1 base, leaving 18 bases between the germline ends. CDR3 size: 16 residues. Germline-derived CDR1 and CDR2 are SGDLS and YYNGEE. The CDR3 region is CASTLGGWFGTDTQYF. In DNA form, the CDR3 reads TGTGCCAGCACCCTAGGGGGATGGTTCGGCACAGATACGCAGTATTTT.

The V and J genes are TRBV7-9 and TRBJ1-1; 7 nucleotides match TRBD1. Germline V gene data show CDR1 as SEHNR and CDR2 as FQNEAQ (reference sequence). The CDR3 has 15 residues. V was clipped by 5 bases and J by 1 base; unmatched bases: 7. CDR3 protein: CASSPHRGPNTEAFF. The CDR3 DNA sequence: TGTGCCAGCAGCCCCCACAGGGGCCCGAACACTGAAGCTTTCTTT.